Each of the 30 T cell receptor beta chains below was sequenced from the same sample in a study of T cells in Graves' hyperthyroidism and ophthalmopathy. Template material for amplifying TCR beta CDR3 regions consisted of RNA transcripts. The HTBI primer set drove a first-round RT-PCR of the TCR CDR3. Each CDR3 protein gets one entry after TCRdb re-called the multiplex PCR reads with MiXCR. Of about 400,000 distinct CDR3 sequences listed, approximately 14% are singletons. The sequencing sample was made of blood. Receptors were obtained from a woman aged 18-29 years with Graves' hyperthyroidism.

This clonotype was counted many times. This chain links TRBV7-2 with TRBJ2-1, with 10 bases fitting TRBD2. The J segment lost 9 bases and the V segment lost 1 base, leaving 6 bases of the junction unmatched. The CDR3 length is 15 residues. From germline, CDR1 is SGHTA and CDR2 FQGNSA. DNA for the CDR3: TGTGCCAGCAGCTTAGACCTAGCGGGGGACCGTGAGCAGTTCTTC. Translation: CASSLDLAGDREQFF.

This chain connects TRBV7-2 to TRBJ1-3; TRBD1 might be the D (6 bases). Between the trimmed V and J ends, which lost 5 bases and 14 bases, there was a span of 13 bases. From germline, CDR1 is SGHTA and CDR2 FQGNSA. The CDR3 runs 11 residues. The CDR3 spells CASSPGQRLYF. CDR3 nucleotide sequence: TGTGCCAGCAGCCCAGGACAGCGCCTATATTTT.

Many counts were recorded for this clonotype. The chain combines TRBV6-2 or TRBV6-3 with TRBJ2-2, with a weak D call TRBD2 (5 bases). Trimming left V 5 bases short and J 4 bases short, with 17 bases between. Germline CDR1 is MNHEY and CDR2 is SVGEGT. This CDR3 comprises 16 residues. In DNA form, the CDR3 reads TGTGCCAGCAGTACAAGAATTCTGGCGGGCACCGGGGAGCTGTTTTTT. Encoded protein: CASSTRILAGTGELFF.

This clonotype was observed a few times. The chain employs TRBV20-1 and TRBJ1-6, with D possibly matching TRBD1 (5 bases). CDR3 length: 18 amino acids. The V end lost 0 bases, the J end lost 8 bases, and 23 bases lay between the germline ends. Looked up from germline, CDR1 is DFQATT and CDR2 is SNEGSKA (reference sequence). The CDR3 DNA reads TGCAGTGCTAGAGATCACATAACGGCCGGGGCAGGGTATTCACCCCTCCACTTT. Translating gives CSARDHITAGAGYSPLHF.

This clonotype was picked up a small number of times. V and J are TRBV14 and TRBJ2-1; 9 bases agree with TRBD2. CDR1 and CDR2 (germline): SGHDN, FVKESK. V gave up 3 bases and J gave up 9 bases; unmatched junction bases: 9. The CDR3 is 15 amino acids. The DNA for the CDR3 is TGTGCCAGCAGCCAGGAGAGCGGGAGGCTGGGTGAGCAGTTCTTC. This encodes CASSQESGRLGEQFF.

This clonotype appeared many times. The DNA for the CDR3 is TGTGCTAGTGGGGCCTCGGGACAGGGGAACAATGAGCAGTTCTTC. This translates into CASGASGQGNNEQFF. The J gene is TRBJ2-1, the V gene TRBV12-5; TRBD1 matches 10 bases. V lost 6 bases and J lost 5; bases outside the gene matches: 7. Germline V gene sequence: CDR1 LGHNT, CDR2 FRNRAP. The length of the CDR3 is 15 residues.

The sample holds many counts of this clonotype. The CDR3, as DNA: TGCAGTGCTAGAGATCGTCTAGCGGGGGCCTACGAGCAGTACTTC. As protein: CSARDRLAGAYEQYF. This sequence joins TRBV20-1 and TRBJ2-7, with TRBD2 identical over 10 bases. This CDR3 is 15 amino acids long. V was pared by 0 bases and J by 2 bases, with 4 bases of the junction left unmatched. Germline lookup yields CDR1 DFQATT and CDR2 SNEGSKA (reference sequence).

This clonotype was picked up many times. The chain combines TRBV12-3 or TRBV12-4 with TRBJ2-5; TRBD2 might be the D (5 bases). This CDR3 spans 15 amino acids. Trimming removed 4 bases from V and 1 base from J, with 13 bases in between. The CDR3, as DNA: TGTGCCAGCAGTTCGAGGCGGGCGTCCCAAGAGACCCAGTACTTC. It encodes CASSSRRASQETQYF.

The gene calls are TRBV19 and TRBJ2-7; 9 nucleotides match TRBD2. CDR3 size: 14 residues. V was clipped by 3 bases and J by 4 bases; unmatched bases: 4. CDR1 and CDR2 (germline): LNHDA, SQIVND (reference sequence). The CDR3 coding sequence is TGTGCCAGTAGTATCTTAGCGGGGGAATACGAGCAGTACTTC. This gives the protein CASSILAGEYEQYF.

This clonotype has a count of ten or more. Here the CDR3 reads CASSLAGVPYDGQYF. The CDR3 DNA sequence: TGTGCCAGCAGTTTAGCGGGGGTACCGTACGATGGGCAGTACTTC. V gene TRBV12-3 or TRBV12-4 combines with J gene TRBJ2-7; D may correspond to TRBD1 or TRBD2 (5 bases each). Trimming stripped 0 bases from V and 9 bases from J, with 18 bases between. The CDR3 is made up of 15 amino acids.

This clonotype was observed many times. This rearrangement joins TRBV6-1 to TRBJ1-3, with D uncertain. CDR3 length: 13 amino acids. Germline CDR1 MNHNS, CDR2 SASEGT. V lost 5 bases and J lost 4, with 9 bases in between. CDR3 in DNA: TGTGCCAGCAGTCACCCGGACGGAAACACCATATATTTT. Its protein is CASSHPDGNTIYF.

The chain couples TRBV12-3 or TRBV12-4 to TRBJ1-3; maybe TRBD1 (5 bases). The CDR3 covers 15 residues. V lost 7 bases and J lost 0, with 13 bases in between. The CDR3 DNA is TGTGCCAGCACCCAAGGACATTTCTCTGGAAACACCATATATTTT. It translates to CASTQGHFSGNTIYF.

CDR3 sequence (DNA): TGTGCCAGCAGCACCCCTGGTGGCGGGGTTTACACAGATACGCAGTATTTT. Translated, it gives CASSTPGGGVYTDTQYF. The rearrangement uses TRBV9 and TRBJ2-3; D might be TRBD2 (6 bases). This CDR3 comprises 17 residues. The V gene's germline CDR1 is SGDLS and CDR2 YYNGEE. The V and J ends lost 4 bases and 2 bases respectively, with 20 bases between them.

This clonotype was seen a few times. The CDR3 DNA follows: TGTGCCAGCAGCTTGCTTAGCGGGAGTACAGATACGCAGTATTTT. This sequence encodes CASSLLSGSTDTQYF. V gene TRBV5-4 combines with J gene TRBJ2-3; 9 bases line up with TRBD2. The CDR3 length is 15 residues. The germline gives CDR1 SGHNT, CDR2 YYREEE (reference sequence). Losses at the gene ends were 1 base for V and 3 bases for J; bases not matched to a gene: 3.

This clonotype came up many times. CDR3 residues: CASSDDSWRGEKLFF. The CDR3, as DNA: TGTGCCAGCAGTGACGACTCATGGCGGGGTGAAAAACTGTTTTTT. This chain joins TRBV2 and TRBJ1-4; D is undetermined. Trimming removed 3 bases at V and 7 bases at J, with 15 bases between. This CDR3 contains 15 residues. CDR1 SNHLY and CDR2 FYNNEI come from the germline V gene.

This clonotype was observed a few times. V usage is TRBV25-1 and J usage is TRBJ2-2; 9 bases align to TRBD1. This CDR3 contains 15 residues. V lost 7 bases to trimming and J lost 3 bases; unmatched junction nucleotides: 6. The germline V gene encodes CDR1 MGHDK and CDR2 SYGVNS. CDR3 sequence (DNA): TGTGCCAGCACCCTAGGGACAGGGCACACCGGGGAGCTGTTTTTT. Protein sequence: CASTLGTGHTGELFF. Variable domain in full (rest from reference TRBV25-1 and TRBJ2-2): EADIYQTPRYLVIGTGKKITLECSQTMGHDKMYWYQQDPGMELHLIHYSYGVNSTEKGDLSSESTVSRIRTEHFPLTLESARPSHTSQYLCASTLGTGHTGELFFGEGSRLTVL.

This clonotype was observed many times. This rearrangement joins TRBV3-1 to TRBJ2-3; 8 bases map to TRBD2. CDR1 is LGHDT and CDR2 is YNNKEL in the germline V gene (reference sequence). This CDR3 is built from 17 residues. The V gene end was trimmed by 4 bases and the J gene end by 4 bases; junction bases not matched to a gene: 13. CDR3 nucleotide sequence: TGTGCCAGCAGCCCCTTGGCGGGAGGAGGTGGACCAGATACGCAGTATTTT. This gives the protein CASSPLAGGGGPDTQYF.

The V call is TRBV6-1, the J call TRBJ2-1, with D perhaps TRBD2 (6 bases). The germline V gene has CDR1 MNHNS and CDR2 SASEGT. This CDR3 is built from 16 residues. V was clipped by 6 bases and J by 1 base, with 16 bases between them. This CDR3 is CASRGLSAESYNEQFF. In nucleotides, the CDR3 is TGTGCCAGCAGGGGACTGTCTGCGGAATCCTACAATGAGCAGTTCTTC.

In its sample, this clonotype was seen a few times. CDR3 loop: CASISGDSRRYEQYF. CDR3 nucleotides: TGCGCCAGCATCTCGGGGGACTCCCGCCGCTACGAGCAGTACTTC. The rearrangement joins TRBV10-2 to TRBJ2-7; TRBD2 might be the D (6 bases). CDR1 and CDR2 from the germline V gene are WSHSY and SAAADI. V gave up 7 bases and J gave up 3 bases, with 19 bases separating them. The CDR3 has 15 amino acids.

This clonotype was counted ten times or more. This rearrangement joins TRBV10-3 to TRBJ2-5; 9 bases line up with TRBD2. V lost 6 bases, J lost 5 bases, and 4 bases stayed unmatched. Germline V gene data show CDR1 as ENHRY and CDR2 as SYGVKD. CDR3 length: 13 amino acids. Here the CDR3 reads CAIRGTSLETQYF. Written as DNA, the CDR3 is TGTGCCATCAGAGGGACTAGCCTCGAGACCCAGTACTTC.

The chain is built from TRBV20-1 and TRBJ2-1; TRBD2 agrees at 11 bases. The junction had 8 bases not matched to a gene; V was cut back by 6 bases and J by 4 bases. The CDR3 consists of 15 residues. CDR1 is DFQATT and CDR2 is SNEGSKA in the germline V gene (reference sequence). CDR3 bases: TGCAGTGCCGAGACTAGCGGGGCCCTTTACAATGAGCAGTTCTTC. Translation gives CSAETSGALYNEQFF.

This clonotype showed up many times. The chain has TRBV6-1 and TRBJ1-1; no clear D. Germline V gene lookup returns CDR1 MNHNS and CDR2 SASEGT. This CDR3 comprises 15 residues. Deletions cut 5 bases from V and 1 base from J, with 14 bases between. The CDR3 is CASSQPQVKNTEAFF. As DNA, the CDR3 is TGTGCCAGCAGTCAGCCCCAGGTTAAGAACACTGAAGCTTTCTTT.

The V and J genes are TRBV20-1 and TRBJ2-6, with D unresolved. CDR3 length: 15 amino acids. Germline CDR1 is DFQATT and CDR2 is SNEGSKA (reference sequence). Between the trimmed V and J ends, which lost 5 bases and 2 bases, there was a span of 13 bases. The CDR3 DNA follows: TGCAGTGCTCGACCAAGGGAAGCTGGGGCCAACGTCCTGACTTTC. This encodes CSARPREAGANVLTF.

With regard to this clonotype: A much larger clone lies one base from this, so it may be a read error. The chain recombines TRBV2 with TRBJ2-3, with TRBD2 identical over 8 bases. The germline V gene encodes CDR1 SNHLY and CDR2 FYNNEI. V trimming: 4 bases; J trimming: 6 bases; junction bases outside the gene matches: 9. This CDR3 is built from 15 residues. The CDR3: CASSVGGGRGDTQYF. Here the CDR3 DNA reads TGTGCCAGCAGTGTTGGCGGGGGGAGGGGCGATACGCAGTATTTT.

This clonotype was recorded at least ten times. This chain uses TRBV28 with TRBJ2-5; 11 nucleotides line up with TRBD2. The length of the CDR3 is 14 residues. Germline V gene lookup returns CDR1 MDHEN and CDR2 SYDVKM. V lost 5 bases, J lost 12 bases, and 11 bases stayed unmatched. CDR3 nucleotide sequence: TGTGCCAGCAGTCCCGCCGGGACTAGCGGTTGGGAGTACTTC. The encoded protein is CASSPAGTSGWEYF. The full variable domain, in which reference TRBV28 and TRBJ2-5 provide the parts outside the CDR3, is DVKVTQSSRYLVKRTGEKVFLECVQDMDHENMFWYRQDPGLGLRLIYFSYDVKMKEKGDIPEGYSVSREKKERFSLILESASTNQTSMYLCASSPAGTSGWEYFGPGTRLLVL.

The chain uses TRBV11-3 and TRBJ2-1; D gene ambiguous. V lost 5 bases and J lost 9, with 14 bases in between. Germline lookup yields CDR1 SGHNT and CDR2 YENEEA. This CDR3 has 13 amino acids. The CDR3 DNA is TGTGCCAGCAGCCAAGTTAACCGCGGTGAGCAGTTCTTC. It is translated as CASSQVNRGEQFF.

V gene TRBV12-3 or TRBV12-4 combines with J gene TRBJ1-4, with 7 positions matching TRBD1. Unmatched junction bases numbered 6, after V lost 6 bases and J lost 5 bases. The CDR3 has 14 amino acids. CDR3 bases: TGTGCCAGCAGACAGACAGGGCGAAATGAAAAACTGTTTTTT. Translating it yields CASRQTGRNEKLFF.

The chain joins TRBV20-1 to TRBJ1-5; D remains unclear. This CDR3 spans 12 amino acids. CDR1 is DFQATT, CDR2 SNEGSKA, per germline (reference sequence). Trimming shortened V by 3 bases and J by 3 bases, and 6 bases separated the two germline ends. The CDR3 protein is CSASGLNQPQHF. CDR3 sequence (DNA): TGCAGTGCTAGTGGACTCAATCAGCCCCAGCATTTT.

CDR3 nucleotide sequence: TGTGCCAGCAGCGTAGTGACAGGGGAAGTGAACACTGAAGCTTTCTTT. It specifies CASSVVTGEVNTEAFF. J is TRBJ1-1 and V is TRBV9; 8 nucleotides match TRBD1. Germline V gene lookup returns CDR1 SGDLS and CDR2 YYNGEE. The V gene end was trimmed by 0 bases and the J gene end by 0 bases; junction bases not matched to a gene: 4. The CDR3 sequence is 16 residues long.

The sample holds a few counts of this clonotype. The chain couples TRBV20-1 to TRBJ2-7, with TRBD2 matching 9 bases. CDR3 size: 13 residues. CDR1 is DFQATT, CDR2 SNEGSKA, per germline (reference sequence). V dropped 3 bases and J dropped 5; count of bases not matched to a gene: 5. CDR3 nucleotides: TGCAGTGCTAGGCGGGGGGGTCTGAACGAGCAGTACTTC. Its translation: CSARRGGLNEQYF.